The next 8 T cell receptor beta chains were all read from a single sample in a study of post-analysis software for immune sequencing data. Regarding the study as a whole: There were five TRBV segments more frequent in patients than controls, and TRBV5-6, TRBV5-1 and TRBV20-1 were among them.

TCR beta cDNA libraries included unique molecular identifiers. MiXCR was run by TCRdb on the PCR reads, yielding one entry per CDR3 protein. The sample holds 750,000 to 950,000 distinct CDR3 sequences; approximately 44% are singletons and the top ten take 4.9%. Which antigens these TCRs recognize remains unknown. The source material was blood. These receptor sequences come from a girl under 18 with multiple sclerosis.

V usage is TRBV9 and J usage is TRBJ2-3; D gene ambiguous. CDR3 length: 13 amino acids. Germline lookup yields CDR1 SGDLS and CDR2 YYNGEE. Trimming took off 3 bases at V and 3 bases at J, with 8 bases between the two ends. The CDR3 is CASSALATDTQYF. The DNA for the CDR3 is TGTGCCAGCAGCGCCTTAGCAACAGATACGCAGTATTTT.

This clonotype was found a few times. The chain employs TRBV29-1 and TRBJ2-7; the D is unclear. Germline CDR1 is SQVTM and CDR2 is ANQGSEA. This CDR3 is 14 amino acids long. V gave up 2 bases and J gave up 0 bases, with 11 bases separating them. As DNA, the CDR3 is TGCAGCGTTGAAAAGGCAGGAGCCTCCTACGAGCAGTACTTC. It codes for CSVEKAGASYEQYF.

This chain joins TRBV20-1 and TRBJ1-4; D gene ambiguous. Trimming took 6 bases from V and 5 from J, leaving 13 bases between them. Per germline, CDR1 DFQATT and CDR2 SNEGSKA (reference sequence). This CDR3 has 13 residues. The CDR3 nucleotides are TGCAGTGCCCACGACGGAAGCAATGAAAAACTGTTTTTT. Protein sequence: CSAHDGSNEKLFF.

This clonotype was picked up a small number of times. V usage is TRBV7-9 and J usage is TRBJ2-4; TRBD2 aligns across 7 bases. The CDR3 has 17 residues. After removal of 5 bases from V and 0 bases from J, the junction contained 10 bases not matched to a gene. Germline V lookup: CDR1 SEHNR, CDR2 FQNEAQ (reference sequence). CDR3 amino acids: CASSRGEPPLAKNIQYF. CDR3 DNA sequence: TGTGCCAGCAGCCGGGGGGAGCCACCCCTAGCCAAAAACATTCAGTACTTC.

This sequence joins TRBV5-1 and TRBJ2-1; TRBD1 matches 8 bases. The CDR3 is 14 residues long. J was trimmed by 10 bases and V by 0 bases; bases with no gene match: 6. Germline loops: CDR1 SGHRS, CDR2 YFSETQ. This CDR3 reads CASSLVHRGTEQFF. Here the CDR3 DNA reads TGCGCCAGCAGCTTGGTACACAGGGGGACCGAGCAGTTCTTC.

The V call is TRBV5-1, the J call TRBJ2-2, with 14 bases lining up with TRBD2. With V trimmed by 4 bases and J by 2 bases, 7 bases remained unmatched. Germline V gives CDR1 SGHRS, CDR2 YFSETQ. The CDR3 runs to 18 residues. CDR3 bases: TGCGCCAGCAGCCCATCGGGACTAGCGGGAGATAACACCGGGGAGCTGTTTTTT. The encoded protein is CASSPSGLAGDNTGELFF.

The CDR3 loop reads CASRRGATYNEQFF. The CDR3 nucleotides read TGTGCCAGCCGGAGGGGTGCGACTTACAATGAGCAGTTCTTC. The chain has TRBV27 and TRBJ2-1, with TRBD2 as a possible D gene (6 bases). Trimming took off 8 bases at V and 4 bases at J, with 15 bases between the two ends. The CDR3 sequence is 14 residues long. Germline CDR1 reads MNHEY; CDR2 reads SMNVEV (reference sequence).

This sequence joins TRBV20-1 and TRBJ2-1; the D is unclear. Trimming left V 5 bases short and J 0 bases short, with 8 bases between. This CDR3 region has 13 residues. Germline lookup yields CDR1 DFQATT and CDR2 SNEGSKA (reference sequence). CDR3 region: CSAPQSSYNEQFF. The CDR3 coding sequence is TGCAGTGCTCCCCAGAGCTCCTACAATGAGCAGTTCTTC.